Listed below are T cell receptor beta chains from one sample, sequenced in a study of tumor and adjacent non-tumor tissue in lung cancer. Using its own MiXCR run on the multiplex PCR reads, TCRdb lists one record per CDR3 protein. The table lists some 80,000 distinct CDR3 sequences, about 80% of them singletons. The sample consisted of distant non-tumor lung tissue. The receptors here all came from a man between 65 and 80 years old with non-small cell lung cancer. Each CDR3 is given with its conserved first and last residue. Fields, in order: J gene, clone size, D gene, V gene, CDR3 DNA, CDR3 protein. A D gene is named only where the DNA matches it firmly. Where a row states a size, it is once, few, many or the class of an expanded clone; other rows omit it.

TRBJ2-6,once,NA,TRBV5-1,TGCGCCAGCAGCCGCCTCTCTTACCAGGGATCTGGGGCCAACGTCCTGACTTTC,CASSRLSYQGSGANVLTF
TRBJ2-7,NA,TRBD2,TRBV4-1,TGCTCCAGCAGCCGGACACTAGCGGGAGAGGGGGACGAGCAGTGCTTT,CSSSRTLAGEGDEQCF
TRBJ1-2,NA,TRBD1,TRBV28,TGTGCCAGCACCCTTCGCGTCACCGAGACAGGGAAGGGCTACACCTTC,CASTLRVTETGKGYTF
TRBJ2-5,NA,NA,TRBV14,TGTGCCAGCAACCCGTGGACAGAGACTCAAGAGACCCAGTACTTC,CASNPWTETQETQYF
TRBJ1-2,NA,NA,TRBV6-5,TGTGTCAGCAGTTACTTACGGGGTGGGGGAATCAACTATGGCGACACCTTC,CVSSYLRGGGINYGDTF
TRBJ2-7,NA,NA,TRBV6-2/TRBV6-3,TGTGCCAGCATCTACGGGGCCTTGTACAATGAGCAGTACTTC,CASIYGALYNEQYF
TRBJ2-6,NA,TRBD1,TRBV6-2/TRBV6-3,TGTGCCAGCAGTATCTACCAGGACAGGGGTTCTGGGGCCAACTTCCTGACTTTC,CASSIYQDRGSGANFLTF
TRBJ1-6,NA,NA,TRBV5-1,TGCGCCAGCAGCTCAGGGTTGTCGGATTCACCCCTCCACTTT,CASSSGLSDSPLHF
TRBJ2-5,NA,NA,TRBV6-2/TRBV6-3,TGTGCCAGCAGTTCCCATCTTATGACCCAGTACTTC,CASSSHLMTQYF
TRBJ2-1,NA,NA,TRBV6-2/TRBV6-3,TGTGCCAGCAGTTACAATTGGTTGTATGATCAGTTCTTC,CASSYNWLYDQFF
TRBJ1-5,NA,NA,TRBV21-1,TGTGCCAGCGGCAAAGCACTGGACAGAGCCCTTAATCAGCCACAGCATTTT,CASGKALDRALNQPQHF
TRBJ1-1,few,NA,TRBV11-3,TGTGCCAGCAGCTTCTCTACCGGGGGAAGGACTGAAGCTTTCTTT,CASSFSTGGRTEAFF
TRBJ2-1,NA,NA,TRBV6-2/TRBV6-3,TGTGCCAGCAGCCCAAAAGATGGGAATTCGTGGAATGAGCAGTCCTTC,CASSPKDGNSWNEQSF
TRBJ2-1,NA,NA,TRBV6-2/TRBV6-3,TGTGCAAGCAGTTACATCGTTGGCGAGCAGTTCTTC,CASSYIVGEQFF
TRBJ2-2,NA,TRBD1,TRBV5-1,TGCGCCAGCAGCGTGAAGGGGGCTGCGAACACCGGGAAGCTGTTTTTT,CASSVKGAANTGKLFF
TRBJ2-3,NA,NA,TRBV11-3,TGTGCCAGCAGTTTAGTCCCCACAGATACGCAGTATTTT,CASSLVPTDTQYF
TRBJ2-2,NA,NA,TRBV11-2,TGTGCGAGCAGCTTAATGGGCACAGGGATTGCCGGCGAGCTGTTTTTT,CASSLMGTGIAGELFF
TRBJ2-1,once,NA,TRBV4-2,TGTGCCAGCAGCATAAGGACAGGGGGACTAGCGGTCTACAATGAGCAGTTCTTC,CASSIRTGGLAVYNEQFF
TRBJ2-7,many,NA,TRBV6-2/TRBV6-3,TGTGCCAGCAGTTACGGGGTTAGCTCCTACGAGCAGTACTTC,CASSYGVSSYEQYF
TRBJ2-2,NA,NA,TRBV4-2,TGTGCCAACAGCGTCCCTCGGGGGACCGAGGAGCTGTTTTTT,CANSVPRGTEELFF
TRBJ1-3,NA,TRBD1,TRBV20-1,TGCAGTGCCTCGGGACAGGGGGAAGGAAACACCATATATTTT,CSASGQGEGNTIYF
TRBJ1-1,NA,NA,TRBV7-8,TGTGCCAGCAGCCCACAGGATCGGAGCCTTGAAGCTTTCTTT,CASSPQDRSLEAFF
TRBJ2-2,medium-sized,NA,TRBV19,TGTGCCAGTCAGAAAACCACAGGGCTCAGGGAGCTGTTTTTT,CASQKTTGLRELFF
TRBJ1-2,NA,TRBD1,TRBV29-1,TGCAGCGTTAGGACAGGTGAATTATATGGATACACCTTC,CSVRTGELYGYTF
TRBJ1-1,many,NA,TRBV4-1,TGCGCCAGCAGCCAGGCCCTGGGACGGTTGGGCACTGAAGCTTTCTTT,CASSQALGRLGTEAFF
TRBJ2-5,NA,NA,TRBV4-3,TGCGCTAGCAGCCAAGGTGTGGGGCTCATAGGAGAGACCCAGTACTTC,CASSQGVGLIGETQYF
TRBJ1-2,NA,NA,TRBV11-3,NA,CTSSLEQRRTYGCTF
TRBJ2-2,NA,NA,TRBV6-2/TRBV6-3,TGTGCCAGCAGACGCGGGACCTCATCTGGTGAGCTGTTTTTT,CASRRGTSSGELFF
TRBJ2-3,NA,TRBD2,TRBV12-3/TRBV12-4,TGTGCCAGCAGTTTAACGGGGGGTCAGCCCCAGTATTTT,CASSLTGGQPQYF
TRBJ2-1,medium-sized,TRBD2,TRBV10-3,TGTGCCATCGGGCGGGAGATCAATGAGCAGTTCTTC,CAIGREINEQFF
TRBJ1-1,NA,NA,TRBV6-5,TGTGCCAGTAGTTACTCCTGGGGTAGCACTGATGCTTTCTTT,CASSYSWGSTDAFF
TRBJ1-5,many,NA,TRBV14,TGTGCCAGCAGCCCCGGGGGTAGCGGGGAAAGACAGCCCCAGCATTTT,CASSPGGSGERQPQHF
TRBJ2-1,NA,TRBD1,TRBV11-3,TGTGCCAGCAACTTAGGGGACAGTCACATCGGACAGTTCTTC,CASNLGDSHIGQFF
TRBJ1-5,many,TRBD1,TRBV6-1,TGTGCCAGCAGTGAAGAGACAGGGGGCGTTCAGCCCCAGCATTTT,CASSEETGGVQPQHF
TRBJ2-6,NA,NA,TRBV11-3,TGTGCCAGCAGCTTGCGACTGAGGTCTGGGGCCAACGTCCCGACTTTC,CASSLRLRSGANVPTF
TRBJ1-3,few,TRBD1,TRBV28,TGTGCCAGCCGGACAGGACTTTACTCTGGAAACACCATATATTTT,CASRTGLYSGNTIYF
TRBJ2-3,NA,NA,TRBV11-2,TGTGCCAGCATCTTCGGGGGGCTAGCCCTAACAGATACGCAGTATTTT,CASIFGGLALTDTQYF
TRBJ2-1,NA,TRBD1,TRBV6-1,TGTGCCAGCAGTGGGACAGGGGAACTGGCTGAGCGGTTCTTC,CASSGTGELAERFF
TRBJ2-7,NA,TRBD2,TRBV28,TGTGCCAGTCTTGGACTAGCGGGAGGGAGCTCCTACGAGCAGTACTTC,CASLGLAGGSSYEQYF
TRBJ2-3,NA,NA,TRBV20-1,TGCAGTGCTAGCCTCCAGCTCATCACAGATACGCAGTATTTT,CSASLQLITDTQYF
TRBJ1-4,few,NA,TRBV20-1,TGCAGTGCTGCCGGGGGAGGTGATAATGAAAAACTGTTTTTT,CSAAGGGDNEKLFF
TRBJ1-2,NA,NA,TRBV7-8,TGTGCCAGCCGCTTGGGAGGACATATTACCTATGGCTACACCTTC,CASRLGGHITYGYTF
TRBJ2-7,few,NA,TRBV10-1,TGCGCCAACAGAGAACCCACGTCCCCATACCAGCAGTACTTC,CANREPTSPYQQYF
TRBJ2-1,NA,NA,TRBV28,TGTGCCAGCAGTCTCACGACAGGTTGGAACATTAAGCAGTTCTTC,CASSLTTGWNIKQFF
TRBJ1-1,NA,NA,TRBV11-3,TGTGCCAGCAGTTTCCGGGACAAATCCCTGAACAATGAAGCTTTCTTT,CASSFRDKSLNNEAFF
TRBJ2-2,NA,NA,TRBV11-2,TGTGCCAGCAGTCCCGGGGTACCGATCACCGGGGAACTGTTTTTT,CASSPGVPITGELFF
TRBJ1-2,NA,TRBD1,TRBV11-2,TGTGCCAGGAGCCCGACAGGGTGTACATATGGCTACACCTTC,CARSPTGCTYGYTF
TRBJ2-1,NA,TRBD2,TRBV4-2,TGTACAGGCAGTCAAGTGCGCGGGAGCGACAATGAGCAGTTCTTC,CTGSQVRGSDNEQFF
TRBJ1-4,few,NA,TRBV11-2,TGTGCCAGCAGCGCCGGACAGTTTGCAACTAATGAAAAACTGTTTTTT,CASSAGQFATNEKLFF